The 21 T cell receptor beta chains below come from one sample, sequenced in a study of cytomegalovirus exposure and HLA in healthy donors. 60 Vbeta and 13 Jbeta primers were used in PCR. TCRdb's copy holds only in-frame clones and misses some; the assay was immunoSEQ multiplex PCR. The sample carries approximately 100,000 clones, 69% recorded once. Sequences were obtained from PBMCs. These TCRs come from a woman in her 70s in good health and CMV-seropositive.

The chain is built from TRBV30 and TRBJ2-3; 7 bases are a match to TRBD2. V gave up 5 bases and J gave up 6 bases; unmatched junction bases: 8. CDR1 GTSNPN and CDR2 SVGIG come from the germline V gene (reference sequence). The CDR3 is 13 amino acids. In DNA form, the CDR3 reads TGTGCCTGGTCGGGGGGAGCGATTGATACGCAGTATTTT. Translating gives CAWSGGAIDTQYF.

This chain joins TRBV27 and TRBJ2-6; 7 positions agree with TRBD1. Trimming removed 10 bases from V and 1 base from J; junction bases left unmatched: 16. The germline V gene encodes CDR1 MNHEY and CDR2 SMNVEV (reference sequence). CDR3 size: 18 residues. The CDR3 reads CAISPIGTEDSGANVLTF. The CDR3 DNA reads TGTGCCATCAGCCCAATTGGGACAGAAGATTCTGGGGCCAACGTCCTGACTTTC.

CDR3 nucleotides: TGTGCCACCAGCCCCCGACAGTTCGGGAATTCACCCCTCCACTTT. Translated: CATSPRQFGNSPLHF. The rearrangement links TRBV15 to TRBJ1-6; possibly TRBD1 for D (5 bases). Trimming took 5 bases from V and 7 from J, leaving 15 bases between them. The germline V gene has CDR1 LNHNV and CDR2 YYDKDF (reference sequence). This CDR3 spans 15 amino acids.

The chain recombines TRBV2 with TRBJ2-6; D is unclear. Per the germline V gene, CDR1 is SNHLY and CDR2 is FYNNEI. V dropped 5 bases and J dropped 0 bases, with 2 bases sitting between them. This CDR3 contains 13 residues. The CDR3 DNA reads TGTGCCAGCAGTTACTCTGGGGCCAACGTCCTGACTTTC. This gives the protein CASSYSGANVLTF.

V is TRBV5-4 and J is TRBJ1-6, with 8 bases fitting TRBD1. The CDR3 extends over 14 amino acids. CDR1 is SGHNT and CDR2 is YYREEE in the germline V gene (reference sequence). J gave up 9 bases and V 4 bases, and 6 bases lay outside the gene matches. This CDR3 is CASSAGQGVSPLHF. DNA of the CDR3: TGTGCCAGCAGCGCCGGACAGGGTGTTTCACCCCTCCACTTT.

The chain is built from TRBV10-1 and TRBJ2-3; 8 positions agree with TRBD1. CDR3 size: 16 residues. V was clipped by 6 bases and J by 2 bases; unmatched bases: 10. Germline lookup yields CDR1 WNHNN and CDR2 SYGVQD (reference sequence). CDR3 protein: CASSFGQGSVTDTQYF. The CDR3 nucleotides read TGCGCCAGCAGCTTCGGACAGGGCAGCGTCACAGATACGCAGTATTTT.

This clone was counted between two and nine times. This chain uses TRBV2 with TRBJ1-1, with D unclear. Germline loops: CDR1 SNHLY, CDR2 FYNNEI. Trimming took off 9 bases at V and 1 base at J, with 12 bases between the two ends. The CDR3 contains 13 residues. CDR3 region: CASSVGSNTEAFF. The DNA for the CDR3 is TGTGCCAGTTCGGTCGGGTCGAACACTGAAGCTTTCTTT.

This clone has a handful of counts. The V gene is TRBV7-2, the J gene TRBJ2-7, with D possibly TRBD2 on 5 matching bases. Germline CDR1 and CDR2: SGHTA and FQGNSA. This CDR3 comprises 14 residues. V lost 3 bases and J lost 1, with 10 bases in between. CDR3 sequence (DNA): TGTGCCAGCAGCTTGACGGGGATGTCCTACGAGCAGTACTTC. Translation gives CASSLTGMSYEQYF. The whole variable domain, filled in from reference TRBV7-2 and TRBJ2-7, reads GAGVSQSPSNKVTEKGKDVELRCDPISGHTALYWYRQSLGQGLEFLIYFQGNSAPDKSGLPSDRFSAERTGGSVSTLTIQRTQQEDSAVYLCASSLTGMSYEQYFGPGTRLTVT.

The gene calls are TRBV6-1 and TRBJ2-7; 9 bases align to TRBD2. The CDR3 is 14 residues long. Per germline, CDR1 MNHNS and CDR2 SASEGT. The ends lost 0 bases at V and 4 bases at J; junction bases unmatched: 1. The CDR3 DNA follows: TGTGCCAGCAGTGAAGCGCTAGCGGGGTACGAGCAGTACTTC. It codes for CASSEALAGYEQYF.

This clone turned up a few times. This rearrangement joins TRBV27 to TRBJ2-3; a possible D gene is TRBD1 (5 bases). V lost 5 bases, J lost 2 bases, and 8 bases lay in between. Germline assignment: CDR1 MNHEY and CDR2 SMNVEV (reference sequence). The CDR3 loop spans 13 amino acids. As DNA, the CDR3 is TGTGCCAGCAGTCAAGGGGTCACAGATACGCAGTATTTT. It specifies CASSQGVTDTQYF.

V usage is TRBV7-9 and J usage is TRBJ1-1; D is undetermined. The germline V and J ends were trimmed by 1 base and 5 bases, with 8 bases remaining between them. The CDR3 totals 13 residues. Germline CDR1 and CDR2: SEHNR and FQNEAQ (reference sequence). The CDR3 coding sequence is TGTGCCAGCAGCTTAGGCGGGCCAACTGAAGCTTTCTTT. It translates to CASSLGGPTEAFF.

The CDR3 DNA follows: TGTGCCTGGTGGGGACATCTCTCTGGAAACACCATATATTTT. Residues: CAWWGHLSGNTIYF. The rearrangement links TRBV30 to TRBJ1-3; TRBD1 might be the D (6 bases). Germline CDR1 reads GTSNPN; CDR2 reads SVGIG (reference sequence). V was pared by 5 bases and J by 0 bases, with 11 bases between. The CDR3 length is 14 residues.

This clone was counted only a few times. This rearrangement joins TRBV11-2 to TRBJ2-5; a weak D match, TRBD1 (5 bases). CDR3 length equals 11 residues. Per germline, CDR1 SGHAT and CDR2 FQNNGV. Deletions cut 5 bases from V and 5 bases from J, with 6 bases between. The CDR3 spells CASSKGETQYF. CDR3 DNA: TGTGCCAGCAGCAAGGGGGAGACCCAGTACTTC.

V is TRBV7-9 and J is TRBJ1-6; D possibly corresponds to TRBD1 (6 bases). V was pared by 1 base and J by 7 bases, with 14 bases between. The CDR3 contains 16 residues. Looked up from germline, CDR1 is SEHNR and CDR2 is FQNEAQ (reference sequence). The CDR3 nucleotides read TGTGCCAGCAGCTTAGTGGGGGGGGCGCGGAATTCACCCCTCCACTTT. This encodes CASSLVGGARNSPLHF.

The gene calls are TRBV7-9 and TRBJ2-7; TRBD1 matches at 8 bases. CDR1 is SEHNR and CDR2 is FQNEAQ in the germline V gene (reference sequence). The trim removed 4 bases at V and 3 bases at J, leaving 8 bases unmatched. The CDR3 covers 15 residues. The CDR3 nucleotides read TGTGCCAGCAGCTCAGGGGGACAGGCCCGCTACGAGCAGTACTTC. Encoded protein: CASSSGGQARYEQYF. Based on the CDR3 plus reference TRBV7-9 and TRBJ2-7, the full variable domain is DTGVSQNPRHKITKRGQNVTFRCDPISEHNRLYWYRQTLGQGPEFLTYFQNEAQLEKSRLLSDRFSAERPKGSFSTLEIQRTEQGDSAMYLCASSSGGQARYEQYFGPGTRLTVT.

This clone was observed a few times. The chain joins TRBV6-6 to TRBJ2-1; D gene ambiguous. V lost 6 bases to trimming and J lost 0 bases, with 6 bases between them. The CDR3 covers 13 residues. Germline CDR1 is MNHNY and CDR2 is SVGAGI (reference sequence). CDR3 DNA: TGTGCCAGCAGGCTGAGCTCCTACAATGAGCAGTTCTTC. This gives the protein CASRLSSYNEQFF.

The genes are TRBV6-4 and TRBJ2-1, with TRBD2 matching 8 bases. Germline lookup yields CDR1 MRHNA and CDR2 SNTAGT. This CDR3 has 15 amino acids. V was pared by 4 bases and J by 2 bases, with 4 bases of the junction left unmatched. Written as DNA, the CDR3 is TGTGCCAGCAGTGGGGAAGCGGGAGCCTACAATGAGCAGTTCTTC. Protein product: CASSGEAGAYNEQFF.

This chain connects TRBV9 to TRBJ2-1; TRBD2 agrees at 8 bases. Trimming cost V 2 bases and J 0 bases; bases outside gene matches: 4. Germline assignment: CDR1 SGDLS and CDR2 YYNGEE. CDR3 size: 16 residues. The CDR3 nucleotides read TGTGCCAGCAGCGTTCGGGCGGGGGGCTCCTACAATGAGCAGTTCTTC. Its translation is CASSVRAGGSYNEQFF.

The chain is built from TRBV7-8 and TRBJ1-1; 8 nucleotides match TRBD1. The V gene's germline CDR1 is SGHVS and CDR2 FQNEAQ. There are 14 residues in the CDR3. V shed 5 bases, J shed 8 bases, and the junction held 10 bases outside the gene matches. CDR3 bases: TGTGCCAGCAGCCCCCTCTTGGACAGGGTCGAAGCTTTCTTT. The encoded protein is CASSPLLDRVEAFF.

The chain has TRBV30 and TRBJ1-1; perhaps TRBD1 as D (5 bases). The CDR3 covers 14 residues. Trimming took off 0 bases at V and 2 bases at J, with 10 bases between the two ends. Germline values: CDR1 GTSNPN, CDR2 SVGIG (reference sequence). The CDR3 protein is CAWSVGRGNTEAFF. In DNA, the CDR3 is TGTGCCTGGAGTGTAGGGAGGGGCAACACTGAAGCTTTCTTT.

This chain joins TRBV15 and TRBJ2-5; D is ambiguous. CDR1 and CDR2 from the germline V gene are LNHNV and YYDKDF (reference sequence). The CDR3 covers 14 residues. V was trimmed by 0 bases and J by 2 bases, leaving 7 bases between them. CDR3 coding DNA: TGTGCCACCAGCAGAGAACAGTTACAAGAGACCCAGTACTTC. This codes for CATSREQLQETQYF.